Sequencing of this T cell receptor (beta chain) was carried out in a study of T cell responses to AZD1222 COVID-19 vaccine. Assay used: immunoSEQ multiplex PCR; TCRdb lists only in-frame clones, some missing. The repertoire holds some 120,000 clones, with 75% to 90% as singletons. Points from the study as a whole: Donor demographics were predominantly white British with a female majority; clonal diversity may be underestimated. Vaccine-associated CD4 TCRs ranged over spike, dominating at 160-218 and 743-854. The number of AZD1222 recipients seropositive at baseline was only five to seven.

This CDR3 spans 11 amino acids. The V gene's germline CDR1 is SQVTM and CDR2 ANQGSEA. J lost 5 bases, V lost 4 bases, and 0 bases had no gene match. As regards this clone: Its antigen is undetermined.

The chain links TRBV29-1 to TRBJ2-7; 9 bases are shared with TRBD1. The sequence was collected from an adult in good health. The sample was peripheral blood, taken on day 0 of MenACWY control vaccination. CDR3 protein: CSVGTGDEQYF. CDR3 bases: TGCAGCGTTGGGACAGGGGACGAGCAGTACTTC.